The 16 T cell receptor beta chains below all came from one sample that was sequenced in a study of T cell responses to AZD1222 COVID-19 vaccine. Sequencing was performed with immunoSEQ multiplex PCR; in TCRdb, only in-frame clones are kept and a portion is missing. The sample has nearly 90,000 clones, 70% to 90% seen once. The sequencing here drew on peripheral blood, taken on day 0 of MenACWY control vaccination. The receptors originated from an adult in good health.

CDR3 amino acids: CASSWLGSSGNTIYF. CDR3 sequence (DNA): TGCGCCAGCAGCTGGTTAGGGAGCTCTGGAAACACCATATATTTT. V and J are TRBV5-1 and TRBJ1-3; D uncertain. The CDR3 sequence is 15 residues long. Germline loops: CDR1 SGHRS, CDR2 YFSETQ. The V end was cut by 3 bases, the J end by 0 bases, with 10 bases between.

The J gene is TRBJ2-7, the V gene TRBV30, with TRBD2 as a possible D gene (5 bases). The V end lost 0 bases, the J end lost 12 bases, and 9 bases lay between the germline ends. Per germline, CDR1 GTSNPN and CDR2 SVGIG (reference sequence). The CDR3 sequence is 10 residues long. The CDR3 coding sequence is TGTGCCTGGAGTGTCGGGAAGATGTACTTC. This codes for CAWSVGKMYF.

The DNA of the CDR3 is TGTGCCAGCAGCTTGAAGCCAGGTCTCTCCTACGAGCAGTACTTC. This sequence encodes CASSLKPGLSYEQYF. V usage is TRBV7-8 and J usage is TRBJ2-7, with D unclear. Looked up from germline, CDR1 is SGHVS and CDR2 is FQNEAQ. Trimming removed 3 bases at V and 0 bases at J, with 12 bases between. The CDR3 sequence is 15 residues long.

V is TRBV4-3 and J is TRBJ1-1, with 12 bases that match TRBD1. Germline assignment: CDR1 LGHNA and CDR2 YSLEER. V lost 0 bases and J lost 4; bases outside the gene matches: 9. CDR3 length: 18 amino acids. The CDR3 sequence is CASSQDVSGQGARTEAFF. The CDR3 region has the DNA TGCGCCAGCAGCCAAGATGTATCGGGACAGGGGGCGCGCACTGAAGCTTTCTTT.

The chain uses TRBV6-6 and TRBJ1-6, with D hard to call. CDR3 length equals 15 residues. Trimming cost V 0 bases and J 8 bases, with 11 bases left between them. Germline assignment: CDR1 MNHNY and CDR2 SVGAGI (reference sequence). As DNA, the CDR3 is TGTGCCAGCAGTTACTCGCGAAGGGCGGATTCACCCCTCCACTTT. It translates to CASSYSRRADSPLHF.

CDR3 region: CASSTPGGDTQYF. The CDR3 DNA sequence: TGTGCCAGCAGTACCCCTGGGGGCGATACGCAGTATTTT. The V call is TRBV28, the J call TRBJ2-3; TRBD1 is a possible D gene (6 bases). CDR3 length equals 13 residues. The germline gives CDR1 MDHEN, CDR2 SYDVKM. With 5 bases removed from V and 6 bases from J, the gap between germline ends came to 12 bases.

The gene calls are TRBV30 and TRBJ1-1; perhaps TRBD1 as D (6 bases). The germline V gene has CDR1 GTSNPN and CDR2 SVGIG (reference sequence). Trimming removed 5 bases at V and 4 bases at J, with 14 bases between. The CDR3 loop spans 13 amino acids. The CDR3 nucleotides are TGTGCCTGGGGTTCGGGGGCGAGCACTGAAGCTTTCTTT. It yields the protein CAWGSGASTEAFF.

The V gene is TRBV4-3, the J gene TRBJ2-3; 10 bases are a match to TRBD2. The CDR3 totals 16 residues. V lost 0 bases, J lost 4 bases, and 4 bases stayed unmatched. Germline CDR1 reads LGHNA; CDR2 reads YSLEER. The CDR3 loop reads CASSQDSGGHADTQYF. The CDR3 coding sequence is TGCGCCAGCAGCCAAGATAGCGGGGGGCATGCAGATACGCAGTATTTT.

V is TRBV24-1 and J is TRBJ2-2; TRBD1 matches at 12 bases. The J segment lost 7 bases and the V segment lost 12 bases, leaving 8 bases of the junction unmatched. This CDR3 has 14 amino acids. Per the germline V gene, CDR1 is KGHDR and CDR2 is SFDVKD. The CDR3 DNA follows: TGTGCCCACCCGGGACAGGGGGCAGGCGGGGAGCTGTTTTTT. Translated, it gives CAHPGQGAGGELFF.

The CDR3 nucleotides read TGTGCCAGCAGTGACTCGAGGAACACTGAAGCTTTCTTT. This gives the protein CASSDSRNTEAFF. The rearrangement joins TRBV2 to TRBJ1-1; no definite D call. CDR3 length: 13 amino acids. Deletions cut 3 bases from V and 1 base from J, with 6 bases between. The germline V gene has CDR1 SNHLY and CDR2 FYNNEI. The variable domain in full, completed from reference TRBV2 and TRBJ1-1, reads EPEVTQTPSHQVTQMGQEVILRCVPISNHLYFYWYRQILGQKVEFLVSFYNNEISEKSEIFDDQFSVERPDGSNFTLKIRSTKLEDSAMYFCASSDSRNTEAFFGQGTRLTVV.

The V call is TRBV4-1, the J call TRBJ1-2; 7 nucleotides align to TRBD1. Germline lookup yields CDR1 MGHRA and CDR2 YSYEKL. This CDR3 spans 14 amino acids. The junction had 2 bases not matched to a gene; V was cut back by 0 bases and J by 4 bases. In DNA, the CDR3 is TGCGCCAGCAGCCAAGATGGGACAGTCTATGGCTACACCTTC. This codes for CASSQDGTVYGYTF.

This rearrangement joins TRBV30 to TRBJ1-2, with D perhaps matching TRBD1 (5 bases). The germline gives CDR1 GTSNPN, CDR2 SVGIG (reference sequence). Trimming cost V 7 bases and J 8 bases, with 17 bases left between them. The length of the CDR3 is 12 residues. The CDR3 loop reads CASATGGGGYTF. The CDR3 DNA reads TGTGCCTCTGCGACCGGGGGTGGGGGCTACACCTTC. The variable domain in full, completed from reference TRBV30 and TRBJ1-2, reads SQTIHQWPATLVQPVGSPLSLECTVEGTSNPNLYWYRQAAGRGLQLLFYSVGIGQISSEVPQNLSASRPQDRQFILSSKKLLLSDSGFYLCASATGGGGYTFGSGTRLTVV.

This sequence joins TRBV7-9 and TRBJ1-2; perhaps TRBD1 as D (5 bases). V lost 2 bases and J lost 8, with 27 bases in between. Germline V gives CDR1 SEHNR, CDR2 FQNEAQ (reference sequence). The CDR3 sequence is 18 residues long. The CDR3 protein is CASSLFKRDPSQVEGYTF. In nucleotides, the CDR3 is TGTGCCAGCAGCTTATTTAAAAGGGACCCAAGTCAGGTGGAGGGCTACACCTTC.

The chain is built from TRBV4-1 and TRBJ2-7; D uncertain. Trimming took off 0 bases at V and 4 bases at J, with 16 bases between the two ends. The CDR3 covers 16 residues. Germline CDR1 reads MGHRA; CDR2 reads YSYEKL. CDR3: CASSQDREIGRYEQYF. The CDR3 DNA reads TGCGCCAGCAGCCAAGATAGAGAGATCGGCCGATACGAGCAGTACTTC.

Here the CDR3 DNA reads TGTGCCAGCAGCCCCAGGACAGTCCAAGAGACCCAGTACTTC. Translated: CASSPRTVQETQYF. The rearrangement links TRBV7-9 to TRBJ2-5; D possibly corresponds to TRBD1 (6 bases). V shed 5 bases and J shed 1 base, with 11 bases lying between them. The CDR3 has 14 residues. Germline V CDR1 and CDR2: SEHNR, FQNEAQ (reference sequence).

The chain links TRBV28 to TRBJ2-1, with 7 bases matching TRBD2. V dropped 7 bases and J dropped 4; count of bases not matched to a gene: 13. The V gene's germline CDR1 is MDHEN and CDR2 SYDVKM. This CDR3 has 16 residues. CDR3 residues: CASTWGGSHGYNEQFF. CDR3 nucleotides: TGTGCCAGCACCTGGGGGGGGAGCCACGGTTACAATGAGCAGTTCTTC.